What follows describes a single T cell receptor beta chain. Which antigen it targets is not known. Base quality data are lacking; no much larger clone is found one base away. To demonstrate the VDJtools post-analysis software, TCR beta repertoires were profiled from the peripheral blood of more than 10 young patients with multiple sclerosis. Multiple sclerosis patients were children and adolescents aged roughly 6 to 16 years. The data stem from a study of post-analysis software for immune sequencing data (dated by TCRdb to about 2015). Background for the entire study: Recorded disease courses included relapsing-remitting, secondary progressive and progressive-relapsing multiple sclerosis, with some patients lacking subtype annotation. Patient repertoires were compared against roughly 11 previously published healthy control repertoires from donors aged roughly 6 to 26 years. A subset of samples was prepared in parallel using single-end sample barcoding, then pooled and co-amplified after Illumina adapter ligation. What the research found in general, with its limitations: Direct clustering with F measure revealed strong co-clustering of samples prepared in the same batch, which led to a batch-effect correction. Normalized Chao1 diversity was significantly lower in multiple sclerosis patients than controls, suggesting substantial peripheral T-cell clonal expansion. The multiple sclerosis patient group was slightly younger than the control group. Roughly 5 TRBV segments, including TRBV5-6, TRBV5-1 and TRBV20-1, were significantly more frequent in patients than controls.

Trimming at the junction amounts to 2 bases on V and 1 base on J, and the germline ends lie 8 bases apart. The CDR3, cysteine through phenylalanine, is 14 amino acids long. Only the CDR3 region is kept as DNA, spanning 42 bases read in frame from base 1. CDR1 SGHTA and CDR2 FQGNSA were looked up in the germline V gene. The library was built by means of PCR. Sequencer: Illumina HiSeq 2500. To reduce PCR and sequencing biases, unique molecular identifiers were incorporated into the TCR beta cDNA libraries. Every 1 to 10 million input T cells yielded 500,000 or so cDNA molecules, meaning each molecule approximated one T cell. The patient libraries were prepared and sequenced using the same protocol as the earlier healthy control dataset. Samples belonging to the same batch were prepared together, multiplexed and sequenced on a shared HiSeq lane. In the original analysis: MIGEC handled the raw barcoded reads, throwing out single-read molecular identifier groups before consensus assembly and CDR3 extraction. VDJtools was used for post-analysis of the clonotype tables, with diversity normalized by down-sampling every dataset to the smallest sample size. In repertoire overlap clustering, CDR3 amino acid sequences, but not nucleotide sequences, were matched to correct batch-related cross-sample contamination. TCRdb reran the public reads through fastp at Q25 and MiXCR, keeping productive beta chains. For every CDR3 protein sequence, its rows merge into one entry that carries the most common genes and DNA. The V and J calls shown here were made by TCRdb, not taken from the authors' results. The sample has 600,000 to 750,000 distinct CDR3 sequences on record, approximately 59% of them singletons. Around 11% of the sample is in the top ten clones.

Sequencing was done on a sample of blood. Rearrangement joined TRBV7-2 to TRBJ1-2, with no D gene named confidently. This clonotype originated in a girl aged 2-10 years with multiple sclerosis. The bases are TGTGCCAGCAGCTTACCCGGGAATAACTATGGCTACACCTTC. It encodes CASSLPGNNYGYTF.